Here is one T cell receptor beta chain with its context. V was clipped by 0 bases and J by 4 bases, with 13 bases between them. The CDR3 length is 15 residues. The germline CDR1 and CDR2 sequences are SGHRS and YFSETQ. Method: immunoSEQ multiplex PCR; TCRdb's copy keeps in-frame clones and lacks some. The table records 150,000 to 180,000 clones, 90% to 95% of them present only once. The sample originates from a study of OX40 agonist ivuxolimab in advanced cancers. Autoimmune disease history or systemic immunosuppression led to patients being barred. Sequenced here: CD4+ or CD8+ T cells sorted from blood, sampled in a trial of the OX40 agonist ivuxolimab. This rearrangement joins TRBV5-1 to TRBJ1-2, with a tentative D call TRBD1 (5 bases). This TCR was recovered from an adult with an advanced solid tumor such as melanoma, head and neck, liver or kidney cancer. The CDR3, as DNA: TGCGCCAGCAGCTTGGATTCAGGGATCACCTATGGCTACACCTTC. Translated, it gives CASSLDSGITYGYTF.